This paragraph reports one T cell receptor (beta chain). The antigen it binds to is not known. Within one base of it there is no much larger clone, and no base qualities were kept. What this sample's treatment or condition label stands for: oral pan-JAK inhibitor, 5-10 mg twice daily. Peripheral blood and lesional scalp punch biopsies were obtained from patients with alopecia areata. PBMCs were isolated by density centrifugation and stained for CD3, CD4 and CD8, after which CD4+ and CD8+ T cells were sorted on a FACSAria. The junction shows trimming of 2 bases on V and 0 bases on J, plus 14 bases between the germline ends. The germline V gene (reference sequence) provides CDR1 GTSNPN and CDR2 SVGIG. Including the terminal cysteine and phenylalanine, the CDR3 comprises 16 residues. Only the CDR3 DNA is retained, 48 bases long and in frame from the first base. This record comes from a study of CD8+ T cells in alopecia areata (dated by TCRdb to the late 2010s). Regarding the study in general: Treated patients were enrolled in an open-label pilot trial of oral tofacitinib, 5 to 10 mg twice daily, for moderate-to-severe alopecia areata. Tofacitinib was administered for 6 to 18 months, and 6 months of follow-up off drug were then conducted to assess delayed response and recurrence. For the treated patients, the SALT score, which quantifies what percentage of scalp surface area is affected, served as the measure of disease severity. High-throughput TCRbeta sequencing was used to examine T cell clonal expansion in alopecia areata in both the C3H/HeJ mouse model and human patients. On the human side, TCRbeta sequencing was run on scalp tissue and on sorted CD4+ and CD8+ peripheral blood T cells from healthy controls and from alopecia areata patients with either patchy or totalis/universalis disease. Patients on tofacitinib were biopsied at baseline and after 4 and 24 weeks of treatment, and several of the patients also had a later scalp biopsy. Clonality in the scalp was compared among normal scalp (n=4), patchy alopecia areata scalp (n=8), and alopecia totalis/universalis scalp (n=8). RNA was extracted with the PAXgene miRNA kit for fixed scalp, the miRNeasy kit for PBMCs, and the RNeasy kit for mouse skin. TCRbeta CDR3 regions were amplified by immunoSEQ multiplex PCR using 35 Vbeta forward and 13 Jbeta reverse primers.

To prepare the library, the immunoSEQ multiplex PCR assay was applied. For TCR sequencing, RNA was extracted from every sample and reverse transcribed into cDNA to serve as template. SuperScript III was used to make first-strand cDNA, primed with a 2:1 mix of oligo-dT and random hexamers. A synthetic immune receptor repertoire was used to measure amplification bias, and any remaining bias was corrected computationally. Under the source paper's analysis protocol: Raw reads were preprocessed to remove errors, and CDR3 was defined by IMGT conventions from the conserved cysteine to phenylalanine. Clonality was calculated as 1 minus Shannon entropy normalized by log2 of the number of productive unique TCRs. Whether each scalp clone was CD4 or CD8 was inferred by checking scalp TCRbeta sequences against the CD4 and CD8 repertoires from sorted blood. The source is immuneACCESS, and TCRdb retained only in-frame sequences with V and J called. Part of the clones is not carried over; for the studies checked, unresolved V genes explain less than half of this, and the remainder is unexplained. The DNA gave D and trimming, while V, J and clone size come from that table. For this sample there are 150,000 to 200,000 clones; under 80% appear just once. About 1.3% of the sample is in the top ten clones.

General conclusions and limits of the study: Because the treated cohort was small and included a single nonresponder, larger studies are needed to assess links between baseline CD8+ expansion and response. Higher clonality and more expanded CD8+ clones were observed in lesional scalp than in normal scalp, particularly in alopecia totalis/universalis, a finding suggestive of antigenic drive. Many expanded lesional clones were found to persist in scalp and blood during tofacitinib treatment, and relapse after treatment cessation may be partly explained by this persistence. Tofacitinib significantly decreased scalp clonality and the number of expanded CD8+ clones among the top 100 scalp clones. Unlike mouse skin, which is dominated by gammadelta T cells, normal human skin has resident alphabeta T cells that are also sequenced, and this complicates analysis of the scalp TCR repertoire. TCR sequences shared between patients were less clear than in mice, possibly partly because of HLA diversity in the patient population.

The sequenced sample was CD4+ T cells sorted from blood, obtained at week 49, from a patient treated with tofacitinib. The source of this sequence is a human donor with alopecia areata. The chain links TRBV30 with TRBJ2-1; the D gene is possibly TRBD2, with 6 bases matching. The sequence in DNA is TGTGCCTGGAGTCCCAGGACTACCAGCTCCTACAATGAGCAGTTCTTC. This gives the protein CAWSPRTTSSYNEQFF.